This T cell receptor beta chain is from a study of blood T cell repertoires in COVID-19. Study details: The United States, Italy and Spain were the sources of the acute and convalescent COVID-19 samples.

CDR3 size: 15 residues. V shed 2 bases and J 8 bases; nucleotides not matched to a gene: 6. Looked up from germline, CDR1 is MNHNY and CDR2 is SVGAGI (reference sequence). In the original workflow: The authors estimated nucleated cell counts from reference gene primer amplification. Data came from immunoSEQ multiplex PCR; TCRdb stores just in-frame clones and leaves some out. V and J calls plus clone size are reproduced from that table; the DNA served to infer D and trimming. The repertoire consists of about 490,000 clones, with roughly 88% occurring once and the leading ten covering approximately 2.9%.

Specimen: peripheral blood. The clonotype originates from a human donor in a cohort sampled during active COVID-19. The chain joins TRBV6-6 to TRBJ2-1, with 10 bases that match TRBD2. For the CDR3, the DNA is TGTGCCAGCAGTTACAGAGCTAGCGGGAGCTATGAGCAGTTCTTC. Translated: CASSYRASGSYEQFF.